These 12 T cell receptor beta chains were all obtained from the same sample, sequenced in a study of OX40 agonist ivuxolimab in advanced cancers. Assay used: immunoSEQ multiplex PCR; TCRdb lists only in-frame clones, some missing. The sample lists fewer than 25,000 clones; more than 70% were seen once. Source: CD4+ or CD8+ T cells sorted from blood, taken in a trial of the OX40 agonist ivuxolimab. These receptors originate from an adult with an advanced solid tumor such as melanoma, head and neck, liver or kidney cancer.

CDR3 sequence: CASSLVPMEGGAEKLFF. DNA of the CDR3: TGCGCCAGCAGCTTGGTCCCTATGGAGGGAGGCGCTGAAAAACTGTTTTTT. This chain joins TRBV5-1 and TRBJ1-4; D ambiguous. Trimming removed 0 bases at V and 7 bases at J, with 19 bases between. The CDR3 consists of 17 residues. Germline CDR1 reads SGHRS; CDR2 reads YFSETQ.

This chain connects TRBV9 to TRBJ2-3; possibly TRBD1 for D (6 bases). Trimming removed 2 bases at V and 0 bases at J, with 10 bases between. The CDR3 covers 15 residues. The germline V gene has CDR1 SGDLS and CDR2 YYNGEE. CDR3: CASSVGGGSTDTQYF. CDR3 DNA: TGTGCCAGCAGCGTTGGGGGCGGGAGCACAGATACGCAGTATTTT.

This clone was recorded only once. This chain links TRBV5-6 with TRBJ1-1; 8 bases align to TRBD1. The length of the CDR3 is 15 residues. V lost 4 bases to trimming and J lost 6 bases; unmatched junction nucleotides: 11. Germline V gene lookup returns CDR1 SGHDT and CDR2 YYEEEE. The CDR3 nucleotides read TGTGCCAGCAGCCCGGGCGTAAGGACAGGGCCTGAAGCTTTCTTT. As protein: CASSPGVRTGPEAFF. Full variable domain (outside the CDR3, taken from reference TRBV5-6 and TRBJ1-1): DAGVTQSPTHLIKTRGQQVTLRCSPKSGHDTVSWYQQALGQGPQFIFQYYEEEERQRGNFPDRFSGHQFPNYSSELNVNALLLGDSALYLCASSPGVRTGPEAFFGQGTRLTVV.

The chain recombines TRBV10-3 with TRBJ2-1, with D hard to call. Trimming removed 0 bases at V and 4 bases at J, with 13 bases between. In germline, CDR1 is ENHRY, CDR2 SYGVKD. There are 16 residues in the CDR3. The CDR3 DNA follows: TGTGCCATCAGTGAGTCGTCAGACCCCTCATACAATGAGCAGTTCTTC. It translates to CAISESSDPSYNEQFF.

This clone counts as medium-sized (0.01 to 0.1%). The chain combines TRBV2 with TRBJ2-3, with no clear D. Between the trimmed V and J ends, which lost 6 bases and 0 bases, there was a span of 10 bases. The CDR3 has 14 residues. CDR1 and CDR2 (germline): SNHLY, FYNNEI. The CDR3 nucleotides read TGTGCCAGCAGAGGGCGATCTAGCACAGATACGCAGTATTTT. Its translation is CASRGRSSTDTQYF.

The chain couples TRBV7-9 to TRBJ2-2; TRBD1 agrees at 9 bases. The CDR3 length is 15 residues. V gave up 4 bases and J gave up 5 bases; unmatched junction bases: 5. Germline loops: CDR1 SEHNR, CDR2 FQNEAQ (reference sequence). The CDR3: CASSSGTGRTGELFF. CDR3 sequence (DNA): TGTGCCAGCAGCTCCGGGACAGGGAGGACCGGGGAGCTGTTTTTT.

The rearrangement joins TRBV27 to TRBJ1-4; D is perhaps TRBD1 (5 bases). Trimming shortened V by 1 base and J by 6 bases, and 9 bases separated the two germline ends. The CDR3 runs 14 residues. In germline, CDR1 is MNHEY, CDR2 SMNVEV (reference sequence). The DNA for the CDR3 is TGTGCCAGCAGTTTATTGTGGGACGATGAAAAACTGTTTTTT. Protein sequence: CASSLLWDDEKLFF.

J is TRBJ2-1 and V is TRBV9, with a weak D call TRBD1 (6 bases). Looked up from germline, CDR1 is SGDLS and CDR2 is YYNGEE. V lost 0 bases, J lost 5 bases, and 12 bases lay in between. This CDR3 is 15 amino acids long. CDR3 loop: CASSVVRGFNNEQFF. CDR3 in DNA: TGTGCCAGCAGCGTAGTCAGGGGCTTCAACAATGAGCAGTTCTTC.

J is TRBJ1-2 and V is TRBV5-1; D is unclear. V was clipped by 4 bases and J by 4 bases, with 17 bases between them. The CDR3 loop spans 15 amino acids. Germline V CDR1 and CDR2: SGHRS, YFSETQ. Written as DNA, the CDR3 is TGCGCCAGCAGCGGCGGTTTGAGTCACCCCTATGGCTACACCTTC. It codes for CASSGGLSHPYGYTF.

The rearrangement joins TRBV27 to TRBJ2-1, with 9 positions matching TRBD2. This CDR3 region has 16 residues. Looked up from germline, CDR1 is MNHEY and CDR2 is SMNVEV (reference sequence). With V trimmed by 5 bases and J by 0 bases, 5 bases remained unmatched. The CDR3 is CASSPLAGVSYNEQFF. The CDR3 DNA reads TGTGCCAGCAGTCCATTAGCGGGGGTCTCCTACAATGAGCAGTTCTTC.

The V and J genes are TRBV10-3 and TRBJ1-1; TRBD1 might be the D (6 bases). The germline CDR1 and CDR2 sequences are ENHRY and SYGVKD. This CDR3 comprises 13 residues. Trimming removed 8 bases at V and 1 base at J, with 11 bases between. This chain's CDR3 is CAISGQSNTEAFF. In DNA, the CDR3 is TGTGCCATCTCAGGACAGTCGAACACTGAAGCTTTCTTT.

The V call is TRBV12-5, the J call TRBJ1-5; D gene ambiguous. The CDR3 is 17 residues long. V was pared by 2 bases and J by 6 bases, with 20 bases between. In germline, CDR1 is LGHNT, CDR2 FRNRAP. This CDR3 is CASGLPPHPLGCQPQHF. The CDR3 bases are TGTGCTAGTGGTTTGCCCCCTCACCCCCTTGGGTGTCAGCCCCAGCATTTT.